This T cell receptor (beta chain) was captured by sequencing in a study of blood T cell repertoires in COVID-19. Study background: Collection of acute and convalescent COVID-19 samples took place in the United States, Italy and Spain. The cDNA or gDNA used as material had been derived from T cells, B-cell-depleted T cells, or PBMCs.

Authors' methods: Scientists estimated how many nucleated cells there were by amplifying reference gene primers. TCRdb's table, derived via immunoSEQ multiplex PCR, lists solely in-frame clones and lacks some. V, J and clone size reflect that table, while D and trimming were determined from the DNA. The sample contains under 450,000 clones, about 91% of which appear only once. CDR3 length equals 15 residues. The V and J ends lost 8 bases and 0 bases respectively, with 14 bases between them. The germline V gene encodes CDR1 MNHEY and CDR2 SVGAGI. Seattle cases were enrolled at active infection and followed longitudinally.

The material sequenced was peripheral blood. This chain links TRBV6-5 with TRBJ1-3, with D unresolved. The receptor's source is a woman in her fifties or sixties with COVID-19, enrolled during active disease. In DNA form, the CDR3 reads TGTGCCAGCGCCACGGGGTTAGACTCTGGAAACACCATATATTTT. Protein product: CASATGLDSGNTIYF.